This T cell receptor beta chain was sequenced for a study of shared clonotypes between healthy human individuals. Study-wide context: Each donor's CD8 memory used one plate, CD8 naive two, each CD4 subset three.

Trimming at V came to 2 bases and at J to 5 bases, leaving 5 bases not matched to a gene. CDR1 and CDR2 (germline): SGHKS, YYEKEE (reference sequence). This CDR3 spans 15 amino acids. Whole-study results and caveats: Of the naive CD4 clonotypes, around 5.2% were shared across a handful of donors. The sampled material consisted only of blood, and tissue repertoires are likely to differ.

Details on this clone: The antigen is undetermined.

TCRdb's copy holds only in-frame clones and misses some; the assay was immunoSEQ multiplex PCR. Of about 1.5 million clones listed, nearly 99% were seen once; the top ten hold around 0.47%. This clonotype originated in a man younger than 40 in good health. The V and J genes are TRBV5-5 and TRBJ2-5; TRBD2 agrees at 11 bases. The sample consisted of naive CD4+ T cells sorted from blood. This sample's subset: CD45RA+ positively selected. This CDR3 is CASSFLAGGVETQYF. The CDR3 DNA sequence: TGTGCCAGCAGCTTCCTAGCGGGAGGTGTTGAGACCCAGTACTTC. The full variable domain, completed using reference TRBV5-5 and TRBJ2-5, is DAGVTQSPTHLIKTRGQQVTLRCSPISGHKSVSWYQQVLGQGPQFIFQYYEKEERGRGNFPDRFSARQFPNYSSELNVNALLLGDSALYLCASSFLAGGVETQYFGPGTRLLVL.